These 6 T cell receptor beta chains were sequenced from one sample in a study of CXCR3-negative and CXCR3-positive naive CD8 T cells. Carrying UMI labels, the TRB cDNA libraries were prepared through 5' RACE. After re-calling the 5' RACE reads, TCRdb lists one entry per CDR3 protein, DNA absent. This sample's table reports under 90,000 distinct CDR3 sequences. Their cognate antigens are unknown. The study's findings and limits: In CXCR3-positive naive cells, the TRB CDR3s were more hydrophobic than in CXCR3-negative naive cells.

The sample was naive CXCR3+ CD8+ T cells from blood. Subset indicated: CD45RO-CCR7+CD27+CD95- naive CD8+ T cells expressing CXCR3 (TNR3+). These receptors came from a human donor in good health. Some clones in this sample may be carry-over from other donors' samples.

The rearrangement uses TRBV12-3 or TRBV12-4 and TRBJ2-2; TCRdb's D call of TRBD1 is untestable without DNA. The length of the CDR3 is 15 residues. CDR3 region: CASSSTGQNTGELFF.

The chain's CDR3 is CASLLAAATEAFF. The chain employs TRBV18 and TRBJ1-1. The CDR3 totals 13 residues. Germline-derived CDR1 and CDR2 are KGHSH and LQKENI. Full variable domain (missing parts from reference TRBV18 and TRBJ1-1): NAGVMQNPRHLVRRRGQEARLRCSPMKGHSHVYWYRQLPEEGLKFMVYLQKENIIDESGMPKERFSAEFPKEGPSILRIQQVVRGDSAAYFCASLLAAATEAFFGQGTRLTVV.

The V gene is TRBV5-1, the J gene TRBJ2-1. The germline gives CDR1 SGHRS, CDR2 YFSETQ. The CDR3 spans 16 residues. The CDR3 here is CASTWAPASSYNEQFF.

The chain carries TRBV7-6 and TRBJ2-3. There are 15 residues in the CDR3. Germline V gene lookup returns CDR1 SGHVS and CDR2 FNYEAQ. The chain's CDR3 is CASSLRAELADTQYF.

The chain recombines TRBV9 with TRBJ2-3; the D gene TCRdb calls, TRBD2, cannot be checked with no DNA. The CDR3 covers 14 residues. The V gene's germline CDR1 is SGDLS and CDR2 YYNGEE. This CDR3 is CASSPVSLLDTQYF.

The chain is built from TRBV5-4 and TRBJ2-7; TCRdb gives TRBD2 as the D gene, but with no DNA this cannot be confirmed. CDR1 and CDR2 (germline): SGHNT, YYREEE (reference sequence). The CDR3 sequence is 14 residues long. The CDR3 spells CASSDEMAGGEQYF.